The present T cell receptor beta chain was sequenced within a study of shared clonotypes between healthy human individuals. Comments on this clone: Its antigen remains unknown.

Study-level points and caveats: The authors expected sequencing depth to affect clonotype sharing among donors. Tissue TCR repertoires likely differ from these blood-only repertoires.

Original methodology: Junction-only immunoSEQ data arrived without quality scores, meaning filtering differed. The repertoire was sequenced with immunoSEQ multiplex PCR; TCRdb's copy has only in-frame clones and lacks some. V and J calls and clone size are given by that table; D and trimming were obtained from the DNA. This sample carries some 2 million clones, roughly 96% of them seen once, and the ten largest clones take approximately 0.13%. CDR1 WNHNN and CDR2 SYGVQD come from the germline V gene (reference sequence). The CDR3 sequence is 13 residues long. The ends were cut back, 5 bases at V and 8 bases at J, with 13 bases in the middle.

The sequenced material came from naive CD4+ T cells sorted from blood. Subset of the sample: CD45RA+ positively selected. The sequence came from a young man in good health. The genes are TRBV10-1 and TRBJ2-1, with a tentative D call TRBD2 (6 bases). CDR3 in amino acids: CASSIGGIDEQFF. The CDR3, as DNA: TGCGCCAGCAGTATCGGAGGGATCGATGAGCAGTTCTTC.